Listed here are 21 T cell receptor beta chains from one sample, sequenced in a study of blood T cell repertoires in COVID-19. Some clones are missing from TCRdb's copy, which holds only in-frame ones; the method was immunoSEQ multiplex PCR. The data show 300,000 to 400,000 clones, approximately 85% seen once. Sequences were obtained from peripheral blood. These receptors were obtained from a human donor in a cohort sampled during active COVID-19.

The rearrangement uses TRBV7-3 and TRBJ2-3, with 12 bases matching TRBD1. After removal of 4 bases from V and 5 bases from J, the junction contained 7 bases not matched to a gene. Germline V gene data show CDR1 as SGHTA and CDR2 as FQGTGA. This CDR3 spans 16 amino acids. The DNA of the CDR3 is TGTGCCAGCAGCTCGGGGACAGGGGGCGCAGTAGATACGCAGTATTTT. Translated, it gives CASSSGTGGAVDTQYF.

The chain combines TRBV6-1 with TRBJ2-1; TRBD1 aligns across 8 bases. The CDR3 has 16 residues. The germline V gene has CDR1 MNHNS and CDR2 SASEGT. V lost 1 base to trimming and J lost 6 bases; unmatched junction nucleotides: 8. The DNA for the CDR3 is TGTGCCAGCAGTGAAGAGCCACAGGGGGTCGCCAATGAGCAGTTCTTC. It yields the protein CASSEEPQGVANEQFF.

The sample holds one count of this clone. The CDR3 region is CASSIEGGAYNEQFF. CDR3 bases: TGTGCCAGTAGTATAGAAGGGGGGGCCTACAATGAGCAGTTCTTC. The chain joins TRBV19 to TRBJ2-1, with TRBD2 as a possible D gene (7 bases). This CDR3 region has 15 residues. CDR1 is LNHDA, CDR2 SQIVND, per germline (reference sequence). Between the trimmed V and J ends, which lost 0 bases and 2 bases, there was a span of 8 bases.

The chain is built from TRBV19 and TRBJ1-2; no definite D call. The CDR3 consists of 17 residues. V was trimmed by 2 bases and J by 1 base, leaving 17 bases between them. CDR1 and CDR2 from the germline V gene are LNHDA and SQIVND (reference sequence). The chain's CDR3 is CASSIFSRGSDNYGYTF. The CDR3 DNA sequence: TGTGCCAGTAGTATATTTTCCCGCGGATCAGATAACTATGGCTACACCTTC.

V and J are TRBV6-6 and TRBJ1-1; 8 positions agree with TRBD1. Losses at the gene ends were 2 bases for V and 5 bases for J; bases not matched to a gene: 1. The germline gives CDR1 MNHNY, CDR2 SVGAGI (reference sequence). CDR3 length equals 13 residues. The CDR3 spells CASSYGQGTEAFF. The DNA of the CDR3 is TGTGCCAGCAGTTACGGACAGGGAACTGAAGCTTTCTTT.

The chain recombines TRBV19 with TRBJ2-5; 8 bases match TRBD1. The length of the CDR3 is 16 residues. V lost 9 bases, J lost 5 bases, and 17 bases stayed unmatched. CDR1 is LNHDA, CDR2 SQIVND, per germline (reference sequence). The DNA for the CDR3 is TGTGCCAGAGACAGGGGATGCCCAAGGTGGGGTGAGACCCAGTACTTC. Translation gives CARDRGCPRWGETQYF.

The gene calls are TRBV7-3 and TRBJ1-2; the D is unclear. The germline gives CDR1 SGHTA, CDR2 FQGTGA. V was trimmed by 5 bases and J by 2 bases, leaving 9 bases between them. The CDR3 length is 13 residues. CDR3 protein: CASSRDGNYGYTF. DNA of the CDR3: TGTGCCAGCAGCCGAGACGGGAACTATGGCTACACCTTC.

The chain joins TRBV11-1 to TRBJ2-7, with 10 bases fitting TRBD1. Germline values: CDR1 SGHAT, CDR2 FQDESV (reference sequence). The CDR3 is 13 residues long. The junction had 4 bases not matched to a gene; V was cut back by 5 bases and J by 6 bases. The CDR3 sequence is CASSGQGVSEQYF. The CDR3 DNA sequence: TGTGCCAGCAGCGGACAGGGGGTGTCCGAGCAGTACTTC. Using reference TRBV11-1 and TRBJ2-7 for the parts outside the CDR3, the full variable domain is EAEVAQSPRYKITEKSQAVAFWCDPISGHATLYWYRQILGQGPELLVQFQDESVVDDSQLPKDRFSAERLKGVDSTLKIQPAELGDSAMYLCASSGQGVSEQYFGPGTRLTVT.

This clone has only one observation. The CDR3 DNA reads TGTGCCAGCAGCACGGGGGGGATACGAAGCTCCTACAATGAGCAGTTCTTC. It is translated as CASSTGGIRSSYNEQFF. The V and J genes are TRBV5-4 and TRBJ2-1; 8 bases match TRBD2. This CDR3 has 17 residues. Germline-derived CDR1 and CDR2 are SGHNT and YYREEE (reference sequence). V shed 4 bases, J shed 0 bases, and the junction held 9 bases outside the gene matches. Together with reference TRBV5-4 and TRBJ2-1, the CDR3 gives the full variable domain: ETGVTQSPTHLIKTRGQQVTLRCSSQSGHNTVSWYQQALGQGPQFIFQYYREEENGRGNFPPRFSGLQFPNYSSELNVNALELDDSALYLCASSTGGIRSSYNEQFFGPGTRLTVL.

The chain carries TRBV4-2 and TRBJ2-7, with D perhaps TRBD2 (6 bases). The V end lost 4 bases, the J end lost 3 bases, and 13 bases lay between the germline ends. The CDR3 consists of 14 residues. The germline CDR1 and CDR2 sequences are LGHNA and YNFKEQ. The CDR3 protein is CASSRPGLNYEQYF. In nucleotides, the CDR3 is TGTGCCAGCAGCCGACCGGGACTGAACTACGAGCAGTACTTC.

The genes are TRBV2 and TRBJ1-5; TRBD1 matches at 7 bases. In germline, CDR1 is SNHLY, CDR2 FYNNEI. This CDR3 contains 14 residues. With 7 bases clipped from V and 0 bases from J, the junction kept 3 bases outside the gene matches. The CDR3 reads CASKGQNSNQPQHF. DNA for the CDR3: TGTGCCAGCAAGGGACAGAATAGCAATCAGCCCCAGCATTTT.

This sequence joins TRBV19 and TRBJ2-7; 10 nucleotides match TRBD1. J gave up 3 bases and V 4 bases, and 9 bases lay outside the gene matches. Germline V CDR1 and CDR2: LNHDA, SQIVND (reference sequence). CDR3 size: 16 residues. The CDR3 is CASSTRLGQGGYEQYF. Here the CDR3 DNA reads TGTGCCAGTAGTACCCGTTTAGGACAGGGGGGCTACGAGCAGTACTTC.

This chain uses TRBV27 with TRBJ1-1; possible D gene TRBD1, 6 bases. Germline CDR1 and CDR2: MNHEY and SMNVEV (reference sequence). With 5 bases removed from V and 6 bases from J, the gap between germline ends came to 19 bases. This CDR3 is 15 amino acids long. The CDR3: CASSPVTGGDAEAFF. The CDR3 DNA follows: TGTGCCAGCAGTCCCGTGACAGGAGGCGACGCTGAAGCTTTCTTT.

V is TRBV10-3 and J is TRBJ1-3; D not resolved. The CDR3 has 13 amino acids. Looked up from germline, CDR1 is ENHRY and CDR2 is SYGVKD. The V end was cut by 4 bases, the J end by 2 bases, with 6 bases between. Written as DNA, the CDR3 is TGTGCCATCAGTGCAGTCGCTGGAAACACCATATATTTT. Protein: CAISAVAGNTIYF.

The CDR3 is CASSLGVGQGSMETQYF. The CDR3 DNA follows: TGTGCCAGCAGCTTAGGGGTTGGACAGGGATCTATGGAGACCCAGTACTTC. The chain is built from TRBV11-3 and TRBJ2-5; 8 nucleotides agree with TRBD1. The CDR3 runs to 17 residues. CDR1 and CDR2 from the germline V gene are SGHNT and YENEEA. V was clipped by 1 base and J by 5 bases; unmatched bases: 12.

The V call is TRBV6-6, the J call TRBJ1-5; 9 bases fit TRBD1. Germline loops: CDR1 MNHNY, CDR2 SVGAGI (reference sequence). CDR3 length: 14 residues. V lost 5 bases and J lost 7; bases outside the gene matches: 6. CDR3: CASSLRTGAQPQHF. As DNA, the CDR3 is TGTGCCAGCAGTCTGAGGACAGGGGCCCAGCCCCAGCATTTT.

The V gene is TRBV9, the J gene TRBJ1-4, with 8 bases fitting TRBD1. CDR1 and CDR2 from the germline V gene are SGDLS and YYNGEE. V trimming: 4 bases; J trimming: 8 bases; junction bases outside the gene matches: 10. The CDR3 totals 15 residues. This chain's CDR3 is CASSISTGENEKLFF. CDR3 sequence (DNA): TGTGCCAGCAGCATCTCGACAGGGGAAAACGAAAAACTGTTTTTT.

The rearrangement uses TRBV2 and TRBJ2-7; 7 bases fit TRBD2. The CDR3 has 15 residues. The germline CDR1 and CDR2 sequences are SNHLY and FYNNEI. Unmatched junction bases numbered 6, after V lost 0 bases and J lost 4 bases. CDR3 protein: CASSEALSGDYEQYF. The CDR3, as DNA: TGTGCCAGCAGTGAAGCCCTAAGCGGGGATTACGAGCAGTACTTC.

The chain uses TRBV18 and TRBJ2-2, with TRBD1 identical over 7 bases. The CDR3 totals 14 residues. J gave up 6 bases and V 1 base, and 2 bases lay outside the gene matches. Germline V gene data show CDR1 as KGHSH and CDR2 as LQKENI. Here the CDR3 reads CASSPRDRAGELFF. The CDR3 nucleotides are TGTGCCAGCTCACCACGCGACAGGGCCGGGGAGCTGTTTTTT. The full variable domain, its missing parts supplied by reference TRBV18 and TRBJ2-2, is NAGVMQNPRHLVRRRGQEARLRCSPMKGHSHVYWYRQLPEEGLKFMVYLQKENIIDESGMPKERFSAEFPKEGPSILRIQQVVRGDSAAYFCASSPRDRAGELFFGEGSRLTVL.

The chain joins TRBV5-1 to TRBJ2-7; 7 bases agree with TRBD1. The CDR3 spans 15 residues. J lost 3 bases, V lost 4 bases, and 10 bases had no gene match. The germline gives CDR1 SGHRS, CDR2 YFSETQ. CDR3 sequence (DNA): TGCGCCAGCAGCGCCCGGCCAGGGGGTATCTACGAGCAGTACTTC. This translates into CASSARPGGIYEQYF.

This chain uses TRBV24-1 with TRBJ2-1; 7 bases align to TRBD1. Per the germline V gene, CDR1 is KGHDR and CDR2 is SFDVKD. The CDR3 covers 12 residues. Losses at the gene ends were 11 bases for V and 7 bases for J; bases not matched to a gene: 7. The CDR3 is CAIGQVENEQFF. As DNA, the CDR3 is TGTGCCATCGGACAGGTTGAGAATGAGCAGTTCTTC.